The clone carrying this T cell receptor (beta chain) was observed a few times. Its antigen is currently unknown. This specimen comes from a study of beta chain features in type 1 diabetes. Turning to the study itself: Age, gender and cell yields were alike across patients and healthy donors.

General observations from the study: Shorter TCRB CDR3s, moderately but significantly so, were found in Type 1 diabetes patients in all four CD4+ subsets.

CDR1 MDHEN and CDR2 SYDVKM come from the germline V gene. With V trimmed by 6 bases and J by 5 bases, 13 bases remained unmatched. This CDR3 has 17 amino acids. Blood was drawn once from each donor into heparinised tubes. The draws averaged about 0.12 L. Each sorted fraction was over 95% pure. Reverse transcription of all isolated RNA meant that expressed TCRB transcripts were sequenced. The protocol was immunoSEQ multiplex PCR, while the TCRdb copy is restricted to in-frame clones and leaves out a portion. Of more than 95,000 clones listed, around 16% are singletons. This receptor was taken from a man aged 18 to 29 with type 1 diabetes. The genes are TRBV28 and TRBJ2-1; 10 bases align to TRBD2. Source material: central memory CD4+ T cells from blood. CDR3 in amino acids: CASSPPRLAGVDNEQFF. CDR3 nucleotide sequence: TGTGCCAGCAGCCCGCCACGGCTAGCGGGGGTAGACAATGAGCAGTTCTTC.